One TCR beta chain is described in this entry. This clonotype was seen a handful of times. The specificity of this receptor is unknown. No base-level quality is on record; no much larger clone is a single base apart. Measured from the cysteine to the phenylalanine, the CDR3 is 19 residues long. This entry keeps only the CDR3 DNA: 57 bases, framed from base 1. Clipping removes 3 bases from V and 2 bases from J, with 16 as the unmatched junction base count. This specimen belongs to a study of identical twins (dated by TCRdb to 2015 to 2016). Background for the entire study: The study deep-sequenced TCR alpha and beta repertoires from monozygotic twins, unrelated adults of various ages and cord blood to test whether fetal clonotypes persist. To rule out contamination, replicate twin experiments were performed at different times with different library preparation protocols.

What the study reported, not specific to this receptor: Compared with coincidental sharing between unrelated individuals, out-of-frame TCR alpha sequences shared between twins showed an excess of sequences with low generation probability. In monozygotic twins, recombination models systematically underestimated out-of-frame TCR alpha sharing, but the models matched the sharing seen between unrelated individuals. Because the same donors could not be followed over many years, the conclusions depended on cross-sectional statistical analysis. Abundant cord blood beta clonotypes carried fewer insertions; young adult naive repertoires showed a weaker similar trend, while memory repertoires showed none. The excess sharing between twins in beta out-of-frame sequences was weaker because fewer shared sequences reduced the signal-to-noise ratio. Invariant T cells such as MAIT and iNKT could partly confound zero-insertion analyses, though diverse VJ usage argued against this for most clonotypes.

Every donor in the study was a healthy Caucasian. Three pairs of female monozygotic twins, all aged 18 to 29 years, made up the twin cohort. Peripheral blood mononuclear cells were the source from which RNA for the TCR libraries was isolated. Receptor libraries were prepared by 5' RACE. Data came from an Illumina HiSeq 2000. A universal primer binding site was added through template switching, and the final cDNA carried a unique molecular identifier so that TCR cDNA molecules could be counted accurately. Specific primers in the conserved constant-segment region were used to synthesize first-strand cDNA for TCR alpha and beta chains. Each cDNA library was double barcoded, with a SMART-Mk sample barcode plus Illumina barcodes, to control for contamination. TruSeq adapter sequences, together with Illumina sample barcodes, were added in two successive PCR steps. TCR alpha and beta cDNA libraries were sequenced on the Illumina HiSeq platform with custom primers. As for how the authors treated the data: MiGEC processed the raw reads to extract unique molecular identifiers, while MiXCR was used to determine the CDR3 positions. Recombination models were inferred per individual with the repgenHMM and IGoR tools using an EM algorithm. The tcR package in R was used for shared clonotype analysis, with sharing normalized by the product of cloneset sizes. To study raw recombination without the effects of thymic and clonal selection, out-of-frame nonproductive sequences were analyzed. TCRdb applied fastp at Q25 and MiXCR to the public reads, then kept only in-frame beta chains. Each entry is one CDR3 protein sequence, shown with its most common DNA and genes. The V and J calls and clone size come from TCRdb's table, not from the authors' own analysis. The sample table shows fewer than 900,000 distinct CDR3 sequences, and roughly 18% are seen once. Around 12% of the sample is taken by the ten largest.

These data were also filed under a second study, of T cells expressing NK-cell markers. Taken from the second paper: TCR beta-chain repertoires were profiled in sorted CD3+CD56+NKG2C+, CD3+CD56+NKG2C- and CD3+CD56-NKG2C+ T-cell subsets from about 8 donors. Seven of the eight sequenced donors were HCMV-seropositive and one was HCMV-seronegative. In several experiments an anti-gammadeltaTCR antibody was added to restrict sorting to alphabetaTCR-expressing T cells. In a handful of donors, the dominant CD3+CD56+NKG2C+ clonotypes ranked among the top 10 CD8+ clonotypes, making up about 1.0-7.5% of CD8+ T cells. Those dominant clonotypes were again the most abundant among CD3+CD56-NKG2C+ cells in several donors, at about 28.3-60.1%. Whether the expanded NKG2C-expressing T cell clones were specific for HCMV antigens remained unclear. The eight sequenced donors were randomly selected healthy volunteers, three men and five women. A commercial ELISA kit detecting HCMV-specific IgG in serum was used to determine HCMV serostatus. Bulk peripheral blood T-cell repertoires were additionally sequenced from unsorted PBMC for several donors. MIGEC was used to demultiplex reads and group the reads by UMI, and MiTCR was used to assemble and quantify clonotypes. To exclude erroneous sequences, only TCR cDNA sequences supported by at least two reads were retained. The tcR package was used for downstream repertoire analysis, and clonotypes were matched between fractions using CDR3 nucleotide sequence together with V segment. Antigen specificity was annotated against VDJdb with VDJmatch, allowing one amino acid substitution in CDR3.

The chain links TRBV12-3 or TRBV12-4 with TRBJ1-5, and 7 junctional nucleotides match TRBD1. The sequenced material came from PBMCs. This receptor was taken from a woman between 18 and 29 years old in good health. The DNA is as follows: TGTGCCAGCAGTTTTGCGTTGGCAGGGGGAGATGGTCGCAATCAGCCCCAGCATTTT. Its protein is CASSFALAGGDGRNQPQHF.